Listed below are T cell receptor beta chains from one sample, sequenced in a study of beta chain features in type 1 diabetes. The protocol was immunoSEQ multiplex PCR, while the TCRdb copy is restricted to in-frame clones and leaves out a portion. The sample yields 120,000 to 150,000 clones, about 10% seen once. The sample comprised naive CD4+ T cells from blood. Receptors were obtained from a man aged 18 to 29 in good health. CDR3s include the opening cysteine and the closing phenylalanine or tryptophan. Each record gives: J gene, V gene, D gene, clone size, CDR3 DNA, CDR3 protein. The D gene is left open where the match is weak. The listing skips clone size in some rows; elsewhere it reads once, few, many or a size class.

TRBJ2-1,TRBV5-1,.,.,TGCGCCAGCAGCTTGGGAGGGTCAACCTACAATGAGCAGTTCTTC,CASSLGGSTYNEQFF
TRBJ2-2,TRBV14,TRBD2,few,TGTGCCAGCAGCCTTCAACCAGGACTAGCCAACACCGGGGAGCTGTTTTTT,CASSLQPGLANTGELFF
TRBJ2-7,TRBV7-2,TRBD2,.,TGTGCCAGCAGCCTGGCTAGCGGGGGGTCCTCCTACGAGCAGTACTTC,CASSLASGGSSYEQYF
TRBJ1-5,TRBV9,.,few,TGTGCCAGCAGCGGACGGGGGGCAGGGGAGGGACAGCCCCAGCATTTT,CASSGRGAGEGQPQHF
TRBJ1-3,TRBV5-4,TRBD1,few,TGTGCCAGCAGCTTCGGGACAGGCCAACCAGGAAACACCATATATTTT,CASSFGTGQPGNTIYF
TRBJ1-2,TRBV30,.,few,TGTGCCTGGAGTGTAAATGTAGATGGCTACACCTTC,CAWSVNVDGYTF
TRBJ2-3,TRBV7-2,TRBD1,.,TGTGCCAGCAGCAGGGACAGGGGTACCACAGATACGCAGTATTTT,CASSRDRGTTDTQYF
TRBJ1-4,TRBV9,TRBD1,few,TGTGCCAGCAGCGTAGCCGACAGGGCGAATGAAAAACTGTTTTTT,CASSVADRANEKLFF
TRBJ2-3,TRBV11-3,TRBD1,.,TGTGCCAGCAGCTTAAGGACAGGGGGGACAGATACGCAGTATTTT,CASSLRTGGTDTQYF
TRBJ2-3,TRBV5-1,.,.,TGCGCCAGCATCAAAGGGGGAAGTTCAGATACGCAGTATTTT,CASIKGGSSDTQYF